The T cell receptor (beta chain) under discussion was sequenced for a study of breast tumors, draining lymph nodes, adjacent tissues. TCRdb independently ran MiXCR on the multiplex PCR reads; one entry per CDR3 protein. The profile covers about 140,000 distinct CDR3 sequences, with 32% appearing a single time and less than 2.5% taken by the ten largest. This clonotype appeared many times. Trimming cost V 6 bases and J 6 bases, with 17 bases left between them. This CDR3 spans 15 amino acids. Germline V gene sequence: CDR1 WSHSY, CDR2 SAAADI. Axillary draining lymph nodes of breast cancer patients supplied the node samples.

The sample taken for sequencing was axillary lymph node tissue. This TCR was recovered from a female donor with breast cancer. Some clones in this sample may be carry-over from other donors' samples. V is TRBV10-2 and J is TRBJ2-2; D might be TRBD1 (6 bases). CDR3 bases: TGCGCCAGCAGCGGCGAAACAGGGTCCTCCGGGGAGCTGTTTTTT. Translating gives CASSGETGSSGELFF.